The next 15 T cell receptor beta chains were all read from a single sample in a study of T cell repertoires in cytomegalovirus infection. Their antigens are not known. TCRdb processed the reads anew with MiXCR; each CDR3 protein has one entry. The table includes about a million distinct CDR3 sequences, approximately 31% detected once. The source was cultured CD8+ T cells from PBMCs, collected from culture after CMV antigen stimulation. Receptor source: a human donor in good health (CMV status not recorded). Some clones in this sample may be carry-over from other donors' samples.

The V and J genes are TRBV2 and TRBJ2-1; D may be TRBD1 (6 bases). V was trimmed by 7 bases and J by 12 bases, leaving 10 bases between them. The CDR3 extends over 10 amino acids. The germline V gene has CDR1 SNHLY and CDR2 FYNNEI. CDR3 sequence reads: CASMGARQFF. CDR3 sequence (DNA): TGTGCCAGCATGGGGGCGAGGCAGTTCTTC. The whole variable domain, filled in from reference TRBV2 and TRBJ2-1, reads EPEVTQTPSHQVTQMGQEVILRCVPISNHLYFYWYRQILGQKVEFLVSFYNNEISEKSEIFDDQFSVERPDGSNFTLKIRSTKLEDSAMYFCASMGARQFFGPGTRLTVL.

The rearrangement links TRBV3-1 to TRBJ1-2; D remains ambiguous. V was pared by 7 bases and J by 0 bases, with 18 bases between. The germline V gene has CDR1 LGHDT and CDR2 YNNKEL (reference sequence). The CDR3 has 16 amino acids. The CDR3 here is CASTHSRLKANYGYTF. The CDR3 region has the DNA TGTGCCAGCACCCATTCAAGACTGAAAGCTAACTATGGCTACACCTTC.

The chain has TRBV20-1 and TRBJ1-5; D is possibly TRBD1 (6 bases). The CDR3 has 15 amino acids. CDR1 DFQATT and CDR2 SNEGSKA come from the germline V gene (reference sequence). Deletions cut 0 bases from V and 3 bases from J, with 12 bases between. This CDR3 reads CSARDQGSDNQPQHF. CDR3 bases: TGCAGTGCTAGAGACCAGGGGAGCGACAATCAGCCCCAGCATTTT.

This rearrangement joins TRBV13 to TRBJ1-1; D remains ambiguous. The V gene's germline CDR1 is PRHDT and CDR2 FYEKMQ (reference sequence). The V gene lost 2 bases and the J gene lost 4 bases, with 5 bases spanning the gap. The CDR3 covers 12 residues. The CDR3 region is CASSLLFTEAFF. DNA for the CDR3: TGTGCCAGCAGCTTACTTTTCACTGAAGCTTTCTTT.

This clonotype was recorded many times. V gene TRBV7-9 combines with J gene TRBJ2-5; D not resolved. Germline CDR1 reads SEHNR; CDR2 reads FQNEAQ (reference sequence). V was cut by 2 bases and J by 2 bases, with 12 bases left in between. This CDR3 has 15 residues. The chain's CDR3 is CASSLPGRAQETQYF. The CDR3 nucleotides are TGTGCCAGCAGCTTACCTGGACGGGCTCAAGAGACCCAGTACTTC.

This clonotype was seen a few times. This rearrangement joins TRBV6-6 to TRBJ2-1; possibly TRBD2 for D (6 bases). From germline, CDR1 is MNHNY and CDR2 SVGAGI (reference sequence). CDR3 size: 18 residues. Trimming removed 2 bases from V and 4 bases from J, with 21 bases in between. The CDR3 sequence: CASSYPKTGEEGYNEQFF. CDR3 in DNA: TGTGCCAGCAGTTACCCAAAAACAGGAGAGGAGGGGTACAATGAGCAGTTCTTC.

This chain links TRBV5-4 with TRBJ1-1; D perhaps matches TRBD1 (5 bases). The germline CDR1 and CDR2 sequences are SGHNT and YYREEE (reference sequence). The CDR3 consists of 14 residues. V was clipped by 0 bases and J by 3 bases, with 9 bases between them. CDR3 nucleotide sequence: TGTGCCAGCAGCTTGGTGGGGGAGGACACTGAAGCTTTCTTT. This encodes CASSLVGEDTEAFF.

This clonotype has at least ten counts. This chain connects TRBV12-3 or TRBV12-4 to TRBJ2-1; 7 bases match TRBD1. With 6 bases clipped from V and 0 bases from J, the junction kept 8 bases outside the gene matches. The CDR3 is 16 residues long. The CDR3 is CASRGLQGSSYNEQFF. The CDR3 region has the DNA TGTGCCAGCAGGGGCCTACAGGGGAGCTCCTACAATGAGCAGTTCTTC.

This clonotype appeared many times. The J gene is TRBJ1-5, the V gene TRBV24-1; 9 bases fit TRBD1. CDR1 and CDR2 from the germline V gene are KGHDR and SFDVKD. The CDR3 is 15 residues long. V lost 4 bases to trimming and J lost 2 bases; unmatched junction nucleotides: 2. The CDR3 protein is CATSDRQGGNQPQHF. CDR3 in DNA: TGTGCCACCAGTGACCGACAGGGGGGCAATCAGCCCCAGCATTTT.

The rearrangement uses TRBV9 and TRBJ2-1, with TRBD2 matching over 7 bases. Trimming removed 0 bases from V and 3 bases from J; junction bases left unmatched: 12. This CDR3 contains 18 residues. Germline CDR1 SGDLS, CDR2 YYNGEE. This chain's CDR3 is CASSVDWGGTTLYNEQFF. CDR3 coding DNA: TGTGCCAGCAGCGTAGATTGGGGGGGGACCACCCTCTACAATGAGCAGTTCTTC.

This clonotype has at least ten counts. J is TRBJ1-2 and V is TRBV7-2; the match to TRBD1 covers 9 bases. The length of the CDR3 is 15 residues. Losses at the gene ends were 6 bases for V and 5 bases for J; bases not matched to a gene: 10. Germline CDR1 SGHTA, CDR2 FQGNSA. Here the CDR3 DNA reads TGTGCCAGCAGGTACCCACGGGACAGGGCTTATGGCTACACCTTC. Translation: CASRYPRDRAYGYTF.

V and J are TRBV6-5 and TRBJ2-2; 9 bases align to TRBD1. Germline V gene sequence: CDR1 MNHEY, CDR2 SVGAGI. Unmatched junction bases numbered 4, after V lost 2 bases and J lost 6 bases. This CDR3 comprises 15 residues. The CDR3 DNA is TGTGCCAGCAGTTACGCGACAGGGGGATCCGGGGAGCTGTTTTTT. It specifies CASSYATGGSGELFF.

This clonotype was observed a handful of times. The chain employs TRBV7-6 and TRBJ1-1; D not resolved. CDR3 length: 13 amino acids. Deletions cut 2 bases from V and 2 bases from J, with 6 bases between. Per germline, CDR1 SGHVS and CDR2 FNYEAQ. CDR3 in DNA: TGTGCCAGCAGCTTAATCGATAACACTGAAGCTTTCTTT. Translated: CASSLIDNTEAFF. The whole variable domain, remainder taken from reference TRBV7-6 and TRBJ1-1, is GAGVSQSPRYKVTKRGQDVALRCDPISGHVSLYWYRQALGQGPEFLTYFNYEAQQDKSGLPNDRFSAERPEGSISTLTIQRTEQRDSAMYRCASSLIDNTEAFFGQGTRLTVV.

This clonotype was picked up a small number of times. This chain uses TRBV10-3 with TRBJ1-1, with TRBD1 as a possible D gene (6 bases). Germline lookup yields CDR1 ENHRY and CDR2 SYGVKD. The V gene lost 7 bases and the J gene lost 3 bases, with 12 bases spanning the gap. CDR3 length equals 13 residues. In DNA form, the CDR3 reads TGTGCCATCACTATGACAGGAGACACTGAAGCTTTCTTT. This translates into CAITMTGDTEAFF.

This chain joins TRBV28 and TRBJ2-4; no definite D call. The CDR3 is made up of 12 amino acids. Germline V gene data show CDR1 as MDHEN and CDR2 as SYDVKM. The V gene lost 6 bases and the J gene lost 9 bases, with 12 bases spanning the gap. The CDR3 DNA is TGTGCCAGCAGATCCGTCCCCGGCATTCAGTACTTC. Translation: CASRSVPGIQYF. Full variable domain (remainder filled in from reference TRBV28 and TRBJ2-4): DVKVTQSSRYLVKRTGEKVFLECVQDMDHENMFWYRQDPGLGLRLIYFSYDVKMKEKGDIPEGYSVSREKKERFSLILESASTNQTSMYLCASRSVPGIQYFGAGTRLSVL.